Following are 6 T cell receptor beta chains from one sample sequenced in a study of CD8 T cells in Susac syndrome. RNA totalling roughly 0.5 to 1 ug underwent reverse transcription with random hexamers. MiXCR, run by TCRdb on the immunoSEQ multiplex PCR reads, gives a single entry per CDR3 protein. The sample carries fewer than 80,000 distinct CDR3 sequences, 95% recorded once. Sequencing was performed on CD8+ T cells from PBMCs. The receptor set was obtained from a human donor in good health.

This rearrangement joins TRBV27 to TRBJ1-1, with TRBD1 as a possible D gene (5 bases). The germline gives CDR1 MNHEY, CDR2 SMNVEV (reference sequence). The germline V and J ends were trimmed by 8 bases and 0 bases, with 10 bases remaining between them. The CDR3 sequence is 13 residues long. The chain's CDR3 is CASGGSVNTEAFF. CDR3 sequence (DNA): TGTGCCAGCGGGGGTTCGGTGAACACTGAAGCTTTCTTT.

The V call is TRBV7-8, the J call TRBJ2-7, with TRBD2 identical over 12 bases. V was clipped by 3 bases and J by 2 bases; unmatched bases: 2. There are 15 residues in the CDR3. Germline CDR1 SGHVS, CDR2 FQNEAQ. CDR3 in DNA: TGTGCCAGCAGCTTTGGACTAGCGGGGACCTACGAGCAGTACTTC. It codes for CASSFGLAGTYEQYF.

CDR3 coding DNA: TGTGCCAGCAGTCCCCAAGGGGGCGCGAAAGAGCAGTACGTC. It translates to CASSPQGGAKEQYV. The rearrangement joins TRBV27 to TRBJ2-7; 7 nucleotides agree with TRBD1. V lost 5 bases, J lost 7 bases, and 11 bases stayed unmatched. Germline V gene data show CDR1 as MNHEY and CDR2 as SMNVEV (reference sequence). There are 14 residues in the CDR3.

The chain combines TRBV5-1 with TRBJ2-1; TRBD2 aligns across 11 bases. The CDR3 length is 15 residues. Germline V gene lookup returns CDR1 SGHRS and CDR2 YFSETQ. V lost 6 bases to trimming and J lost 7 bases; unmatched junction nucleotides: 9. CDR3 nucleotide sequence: TGCGCCAGCACTAGCGGGGGGCTTCGGGGAAATGAGCAGTTCTTC. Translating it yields CASTSGGLRGNEQFF. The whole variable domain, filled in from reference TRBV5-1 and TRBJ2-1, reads KAGVTQTPRYLIKTRGQQVTLSCSPISGHRSVSWYQQTPGQGLQFLFEYFSETQRNKGNFPGRFSGRQFSNSRSEMNVSTLELGDSALYLCASTSGGLRGNEQFFGPGTRLTVL.

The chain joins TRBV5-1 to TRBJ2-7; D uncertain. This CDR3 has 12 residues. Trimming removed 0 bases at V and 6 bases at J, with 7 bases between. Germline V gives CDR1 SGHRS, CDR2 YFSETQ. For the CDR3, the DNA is TGCGCCAGCAGCTTGGTTCGGTCCGAGCAGTACGTC. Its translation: CASSLVRSEQYV.

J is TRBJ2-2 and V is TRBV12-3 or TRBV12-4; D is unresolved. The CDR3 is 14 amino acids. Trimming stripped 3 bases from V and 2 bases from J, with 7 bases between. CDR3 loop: CASSLVKNTGELFF. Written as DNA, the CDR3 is TGTGCCAGCAGTTTGGTCAAAAACACCGGGGAGCTGTTTTTT.